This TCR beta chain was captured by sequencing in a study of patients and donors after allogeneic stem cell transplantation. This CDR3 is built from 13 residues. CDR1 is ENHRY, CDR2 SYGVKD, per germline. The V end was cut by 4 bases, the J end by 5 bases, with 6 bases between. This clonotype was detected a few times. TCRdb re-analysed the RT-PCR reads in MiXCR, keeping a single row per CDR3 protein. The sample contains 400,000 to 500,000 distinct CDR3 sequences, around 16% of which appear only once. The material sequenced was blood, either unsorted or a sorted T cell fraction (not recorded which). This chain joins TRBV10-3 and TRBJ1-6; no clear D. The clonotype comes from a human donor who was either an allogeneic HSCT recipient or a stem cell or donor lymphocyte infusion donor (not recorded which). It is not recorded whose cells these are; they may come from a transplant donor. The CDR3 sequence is CAISGGNNSPLHF. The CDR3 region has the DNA TGTGCCATCAGTGGAGGGAATAATTCACCCCTCCACTTT.